This T cell receptor (beta chain) emerged from a study of cytomegalovirus exposure and HLA in healthy donors (dated by TCRdb to the late 2010s). Broadly, across the study: According to a later analysis, the 120 validation repertoires were produced on the same platform as the 700 or so repertoires of the first cohort. The aim of the study was to test whether cataloging public T cell receptors could identify signatures of past pathogen exposure. In addition to the first cohort of roughly 670 subjects, a separate validation cohort of over 90 different subjects was used. To predict cytomegalovirus infection status, the study combined high-throughput TCR immunosequencing, statistical association of individual TCRs with disease status, and machine learning. Study-wide findings and limitations: A later analysis found that TCRs clustered in the first cohort also tended to co-occur in the roughly 120 validation repertoires, with approximately 94% of cluster scores above 0. The validation cohort had no HLA typing available for a later analysis, so co-occurrence within that cohort was assessed over all 130 or so repertoires. In vitro tests confirmed that a few of the cytomegalovirus-associated TCR beta chains recognize cytomegalovirus antigens. In both the original and validation cohorts, the classifier was reported to diagnose cytomegalovirus status with high specificity and sensitivity. While some public TCRs were present in many individuals, most TCR sequences turned up only very rarely across donors. The authors suggested that the approach could potentially be extended to other disease states and immunological phenotypes. A total of around 150 TCR beta chains were listed by the study as associated with cytomegalovirus.

CDR1 and CDR2, per the germline V gene (reference sequence), are MNHEY and SMNVEV. The CDR3 covers 16 residues, taking in both the cysteine and the phenylalanine. Here the CDR3 DNA is all that survives: 48 bases in frame from base 1. Trimming at the junction amounts to 6 bases on V and 1 base on J, and the germline ends lie 16 bases apart. Donors formed part of the validation cohort, which comprised 120 or so subjects and was distinct from the first cohort of 550 to 850 subjects. Notes on this clone: The target of this receptor is not known. Base qualities are not at hand, and no much larger clone is one base apart.

The library was produced with the immunoSEQ multiplex PCR assay. The authors' pipeline ran thus. To diagnose cytomegalovirus status from the catalog of TCR beta chain sequences, a statistical classification framework was built. TCRdb took this table from immuneACCESS and kept in-frame rearrangements with V and J called. Such tables lack part of the clones; where checked against another copy, unresolved V genes explain under half of the gap, and the rest is unexplained. Clone size and V and J calls were adopted from that table, with D and trimming inferred from the DNA. Recorded for this sample are some 70,000 clones; about 96% of them occurred a single time. The top ten hold under 2.5% of the sample.

The sequenced sample consisted of PBMCs. The receptor was derived from a man aged 18 to 35 in good health and CMV-seronegative. The chain employs TRBV27 and TRBJ2-1, and perhaps TRBD2 as D gene, on 5 matching bases. The DNA reads as follows: TGTGCCAGCAGCATATCCGGGGTTGGGTCCTACAATGAGCAGTTCTTC. The translation is CASSISGVGSYNEQFF.